Below, 10 T cell receptor beta chains from the same sample are listed, as sequenced in a study of shared clonotypes between healthy human individuals. Clones were sequenced by immunoSEQ multiplex PCR, and TCRdb holds only the in-frame ones, with some missing. Here the sample spans approximately 1.9 million clones, just over 90% being singletons. Naive CD8 cells, CD45RO-negative and positively selected for CCR7, excluded terminally differentiated effector memory CD45RA+ cells. Sequencing was done on a sample of naive CD8+ T cells from PBMCs. The receptors were gathered from a man between 18 and 29 years old in good health. Some clones in this sample may be carry-over from other donors' samples.

The genes are TRBV9 and TRBJ1-1, with TRBD1 as a possible D gene (6 bases). Per the germline V gene, CDR1 is SGDLS and CDR2 is YYNGEE. The CDR3 is made up of 14 amino acids. V gave up 5 bases and J gave up 5 bases, with 16 bases separating them. CDR3: CASRRGGQGTEAFF. The CDR3 region has the DNA TGTGCCAGCAGGCGAGGGGGGCAAGGGACTGAAGCTTTCTTT.

As concerns this clone: The sample holds other DNA sequences that translate to the same CDR3. J is TRBJ1-3 and V is TRBV9; D not certain. Per germline, CDR1 SGDLS and CDR2 YYNGEE. The CDR3 has 15 amino acids. V lost 0 bases and J lost 0, with 7 bases in between. The CDR3 DNA reads as TGTGCCAGCAGCGTAGATTCGGGCTCTGGAAACACCATATATTTT. Residues: CASSVDSGSGNTIYF.

The V and J genes are TRBV5-4 and TRBJ2-3; 8 bases agree with TRBD1. Germline V gene lookup returns CDR1 SGHNT and CDR2 YYREEE (reference sequence). With V trimmed by 0 bases and J by 2 bases, 5 bases remained unmatched. This CDR3 region has 16 residues. CDR3 in DNA: TGTGCCAGCAGCTTGGCCGCAGGGGGCCACACAGATACGCAGTATTTT. Amino acid sequence: CASSLAAGGHTDTQYF.

This chain uses TRBV9 with TRBJ2-7, with a tentative D call TRBD2 (5 bases). CDR1 SGDLS and CDR2 YYNGEE come from the germline V gene. Trimming removed 4 bases from V and 3 bases from J, with 17 bases in between. This CDR3 contains 15 residues. The CDR3 loop is CASSPRRGQDYEQYF. The CDR3 coding sequence is TGTGCCAGCAGCCCCCGCCGAGGGCAGGACTACGAGCAGTACTTC. Complete variable domain (other parts from reference TRBV9 and TRBJ2-7): DSGVTQTPKHLITATGQRVTLRCSPRSGDLSVYWYQQSLDQGLQFLIQYYNGEERAKGNILERFSAQQFPDLHSELNLSSLELGDSALYFCASSPRRGQDYEQYFGPGTRLTVT.

The J gene is TRBJ2-5, the V gene TRBV7-9; possible D gene TRBD1, 5 bases. This CDR3 comprises 19 residues. Germline values: CDR1 SEHNR, CDR2 FQNEAQ (reference sequence). V was clipped by 5 bases and J by 2 bases, with 27 bases between them. CDR3 region: CASSITAPRVEYKQETQYF. CDR3 DNA sequence: TGTGCCAGCAGCATCACCGCCCCCAGGGTGGAATATAAACAAGAGACCCAGTACTTC.

The genes are TRBV15 and TRBJ2-7; 8 nucleotides line up with TRBD1. This CDR3 is built from 14 residues. V dropped 5 bases and J dropped 2; count of bases not matched to a gene: 5. Germline loops: CDR1 LNHNV, CDR2 YYDKDF (reference sequence). CDR3 sequence reads: CATSHGTGTYEQYF. The CDR3 bases are TGTGCCACCAGCCATGGGACAGGAACCTACGAGCAGTACTTC.

The count of this clone is one. This chain links TRBV27 with TRBJ1-2; D is perhaps TRBD1 (5 bases). This CDR3 spans 14 amino acids. V was clipped by 2 bases and J by 6 bases, with 13 bases between them. Germline V lookup: CDR1 MNHEY, CDR2 SMNVEV (reference sequence). The CDR3 DNA is TGTGCCAGCAGTTTAATATCGTCGGGGGATGGCTACACCTTC. Translated, it gives CASSLISSGDGYTF.

The V gene is TRBV4-1, the J gene TRBJ2-7; TRBD2 aligns across 11 bases. The V and J ends lost 4 bases and 4 bases, in that order; junction bases with no gene match: 15. The V gene's germline CDR1 is MGHRA and CDR2 YSYEKL. This CDR3 comprises 18 residues. The CDR3 sequence: CASSPLTTIAGGLYEQYF. The CDR3 DNA is TGCGCCAGCAGCCCTCTCACAACTATAGCGGGAGGGTTATACGAGCAGTACTTC.

This clone was counted a single time. The chain is built from TRBV6-6 and TRBJ2-3, with D maybe TRBD2 (6 bases). Germline assignment: CDR1 MNHNY and CDR2 SVGAGI (reference sequence). V lost 6 bases, J lost 2 bases, and 15 bases lay in between. The CDR3 length is 15 residues. CDR3 sequence reads: CASSRDGLFTDTQYF. In DNA form, the CDR3 reads TGTGCCAGCAGCCGAGACGGACTATTCACAGATACGCAGTATTTT.

DNA for the CDR3: TGTGCCAGCGGACAGGGACCCTCTCGTCAGCCCCAGCATTTT. It yields the protein CASGQGPSRQPQHF. This rearrangement joins TRBV9 to TRBJ1-5; 8 bases line up with TRBD1. Germline CDR1 SGDLS, CDR2 YYNGEE. V dropped 7 bases and J dropped 6; count of bases not matched to a gene: 9. The CDR3 spans 14 residues.